This section outlines one T cell receptor beta chain sequence together with its context. The antigen remains undetermined. This sample stems from a study of T cells in Graves' hyperthyroidism and ophthalmopathy. Amplification targeted TCR beta CDR3 regions from RNA transcripts. The TCR CDR3 first-round RT-PCR relied on the HTBI primer set. TCRdb processed the multiplex PCR reads anew with MiXCR; each CDR3 protein has one entry. The sample yields roughly 510,000 distinct CDR3 sequences, 46% seen once. Study conclusions and caveats: Within blood appeared most thyroid clonotypes that had expanded above 0.001. From stable hyperthyroidism, ophthalmopathy was set apart by a 13 V-J model. Ophthalmopathy got predicted by the model a median approximately 6.3 months before its onset.

The ends were cut back, 2 bases at V and 1 base at J, with 8 bases in the middle. The CDR3 spans 13 residues. The germline V gene has CDR1 DFQATT and CDR2 SNEGSKA (reference sequence). Diagnosis relied on clinical symptoms, serum thyroxine and TRAb, thyroid ultrasound and orbital computed tomography. Material for sequencing was peripheral blood or thyroid tissue (not recorded which). The rearrangement uses TRBV20-1 and TRBJ2-5; D is unclear. The receptor was isolated from an adult woman with Graves' disease, either hyperthyroidism or ophthalmopathy (not recorded which). DNA for the CDR3: TGCAGTGCTAGACTCATCAGCCAAGAGACCCAGTACTTC. It translates to CSARLISQETQYF.